This entry concerns a single T cell receptor (beta chain). Its antigen is currently unknown. The data stem from a study of OX40 agonist ivuxolimab in advanced cancers. Overall study context: Partial responses were achieved by three patients, of whom one had hepatocellular carcinoma and two had cutaneous melanoma.

This table comes from immunoSEQ multiplex PCR, and its TCRdb copy is limited to in-frame clones, with some not included. The table lists 40,000 to 50,000 clones, 84% of them singletons, with over 12% in the top ten. Study outcomes and limitations: Expanded clones tended on average to be more numerous among CD8+ T cells than CD4+. Individuals who were partial responders at 0.1-3.0 mg/kg had clonal expansion that ranked among the lowest.

CDR1 and CDR2 from the germline V gene are SGHRS and YFSETQ. The CDR3 contains 15 residues. Unmatched junction bases numbered 7, after V lost 6 bases and J lost 2 bases. The V and J genes are TRBV5-1 and TRBJ2-7; TRBD2 matches at 11 bases. The source of this sequence is an adult with an advanced solid tumor such as melanoma, head and neck, liver or kidney cancer. This material consisted of CD4+ or CD8+ T cells sorted from blood, taken in a trial of the OX40 agonist ivuxolimab. The CDR3 region has the DNA TGCGCCAGCAAGCCGGGACTAGCGGAGACCTACGAGCAGTACTTC. This encodes CASKPGLAETYEQYF.